Below, 24 T cell receptor beta chains from the same sample are listed, as sequenced in a study of CD8+ T cells in alopecia areata (dated by TCRdb to between 2018 and 2020). The library relied on the immunoSEQ multiplex PCR assay. To provide template for TCR sequencing, every sample had RNA extracted and reverse transcribed into cDNA. The table was pulled from immuneACCESS by TCRdb, which kept in-frame rearrangements only. Such tables lose some clones; where checked, under half of the loss comes from unresolved V genes, and the rest has no known cause. This sample has about 200,000 clones in its table, and about two fifths of those were observed once. 0.48% of the sample goes to the ten largest clones. What the treatment or condition label conveys for this sample: oral pan-JAK inhibitor, 5-10 mg twice daily. This specimen consisted of CD4+ T cells sorted from blood, obtained around week 31, from a patient treated with tofacitinib. The receptors were gathered from a human donor with alopecia areata.

This clone has a handful of counts. The chain links TRBV19 to TRBJ2-7, with D perhaps TRBD1 or TRBD2 (5 bases each). The CDR3 length is 16 residues. CDR1 and CDR2 (germline): LNHDA, SQIVND (reference sequence). V was shortened by 5 bases and J by 4 bases, with 21 bases between the two germline ends. This chain's CDR3 is CASSLKPGPDPYEQYF. The CDR3 bases are TGTGCCAGTAGTTTAAAGCCGGGGCCTGACCCTTACGAGCAGTACTTC.

Details on this clone: At the DNA level, this CDR3 is encoded by other sequences in the same sample as well. The genes are TRBV5-1 and TRBJ2-6; 9 nucleotides match TRBD1. CDR1 is SGHRS and CDR2 is YFSETQ in the germline V gene. This CDR3 contains 15 residues. J lost 2 bases, V lost 4 bases, and 1 base had no gene match. The chain's CDR3 is CASSRDRAGANVLTF. CDR3 DNA sequence: TGCGCCAGCAGCCGGGACAGGGCTGGGGCCAACGTCCTGACTTTC.

This chain joins TRBV2 and TRBJ1-6; D is uncertain. CDR1 is SNHLY, CDR2 FYNNEI, per germline. V shed 6 bases and J shed 5 bases, with 8 bases lying between them. The CDR3 has 13 residues. In nucleotides, the CDR3 is TGTGCCAGCAGGGTCAGAAATAATTCACCCCTCCACTTT. Translating gives CASRVRNNSPLHF.

The genes are TRBV7-9 and TRBJ2-7; 8 nucleotides agree with TRBD1. Trimming at V came to 3 bases and at J to 2 bases, leaving 3 bases not matched to a gene. CDR3 size: 14 residues. The germline V gene has CDR1 SEHNR and CDR2 FQNEAQ (reference sequence). CDR3 residues: CASSLTGATYEQYF. The CDR3 DNA sequence: TGTGCCAGCAGCTTGACAGGGGCTACCTACGAGCAGTACTTC. The entire variable domain, with the rest obtained from reference TRBV7-9 and TRBJ2-7, is as follows: DTGVSQNPRHKITKRGQNVTFRCDPISEHNRLYWYRQTLGQGPEFLTYFQNEAQLEKSRLLSDRFSAERPKGSFSTLEIQRTEQGDSAMYLCASSLTGATYEQYFGPGTRLTVT.

V and J are TRBV30 and TRBJ2-3; D is unresolved. V was clipped by 1 base and J by 1 base, with 15 bases between them. CDR1 GTSNPN and CDR2 SVGIG come from the germline V gene (reference sequence). The CDR3 runs to 16 residues. The CDR3 sequence is CAWSALGSPGTDTQYF. For the CDR3, the DNA is TGTGCCTGGAGTGCCCTTGGCTCGCCTGGCACAGATACGCAGTATTTT.

The genes are TRBV4-2 and TRBJ2-7, with D perhaps TRBD2 (6 bases). Germline V gene sequence: CDR1 LGHNA, CDR2 YNFKEQ. The V and J ends lost 4 bases and 7 bases respectively, with 11 bases between them. CDR3 size: 12 residues. The CDR3 reads CASSPDRGEQYF. The CDR3 DNA reads as TGTGCCAGCAGCCCCGACCGGGGGGAGCAGTACTTC.

V gene TRBV6-5 combines with J gene TRBJ1-2; no firm D call. The ends were cut back, 6 bases at V and 7 bases at J, with 15 bases in the middle. This CDR3 has 13 amino acids. Germline V lookup: CDR1 MNHEY, CDR2 SVGAGI. Here the CDR3 DNA reads TGTGCCAGCAGGAACGGTGTTATGTTTGGCTACACCTTC. This encodes CASRNGVMFGYTF.

This clone has a handful of counts. The rearrangement links TRBV29-1 to TRBJ2-3; 14 bases line up with TRBD2. Looked up from germline, CDR1 is SQVTM and CDR2 is ANQGSEA. With V trimmed by 4 bases and J by 1 base, 1 base remained unmatched. There are 15 residues in the CDR3. CDR3 nucleotide sequence: TGCAGCGTTGGGGGACTAGCGGGAGGCACAGATACGCAGTATTTT. This sequence encodes CSVGGLAGGTDTQYF.

This clone was detected only a few times. The genes are TRBV15 and TRBJ1-1; D remains unclear. Germline lookup yields CDR1 LNHNV and CDR2 YYDKDF (reference sequence). CDR3 size: 14 residues. V lost 0 bases and J lost 4, with 9 bases in between. In DNA, the CDR3 is TGTGCCACCAGCAGAGATGAAGGTCTCACTGAAGCTTTCTTT. Its protein is CATSRDEGLTEAFF.

The chain has TRBV7-9 and TRBJ1-6, with no clear D. The CDR3 sequence is 15 residues long. The germline CDR1 and CDR2 sequences are SEHNR and FQNEAQ (reference sequence). The ends were cut back, 1 base at V and 10 bases at J, with 14 bases in the middle. The CDR3: CASSLGGLSGSPLHF. The DNA of the CDR3 is TGTGCCAGCAGCTTAGGTGGCCTCTCAGGATCACCCCTCCACTTT.

This clone showed up just a few times. The genes are TRBV19 and TRBJ1-2, with D unclear. CDR1 is LNHDA and CDR2 is SQIVND in the germline V gene (reference sequence). There are 13 residues in the CDR3. V dropped 3 bases and J dropped 8 bases, with 13 bases sitting between them. The DNA for the CDR3 is TGTGCCAGTAGTATTAGGAGAAAGGACGGCTACACCTTC. It translates to CASSIRRKDGYTF.

V usage is TRBV4-1 and J usage is TRBJ2-7, with a possible D match to TRBD2 (6 bases). The CDR3 is 13 residues long. V gave up 1 base and J gave up 4 bases, with 8 bases separating them. Germline V gene data show CDR1 as MGHRA and CDR2 as YSYEKL. As DNA, the CDR3 is TGCGCCAGCAGCCAAGTGGGGGGATACGAGCAGTACTTC. It is translated as CASSQVGGYEQYF.

This clone has more than one count but fewer than ten. This chain links TRBV5-4 with TRBJ2-1; D is possibly TRBD2 (5 bases). Between the trimmed V and J ends, which lost 4 bases and 1 base, there was a span of 12 bases. There are 15 residues in the CDR3. The V gene's germline CDR1 is SGHNT and CDR2 YYREEE (reference sequence). CDR3 sequence (DNA): TGTGCCAGCAGCCCAGGAAGAGGGTCCTACAATGAGCAGTTCTTC. Residues: CASSPGRGSYNEQFF. The full variable domain, in which reference TRBV5-4 and TRBJ2-1 provide the parts outside the CDR3, is ETGVTQSPTHLIKTRGQQVTLRCSSQSGHNTVSWYQQALGQGPQFIFQYYREEENGRGNFPPRFSGLQFPNYSSELNVNALELDDSALYLCASSPGRGSYNEQFFGPGTRLTVL.

This clone showed up just a few times. The chain recombines TRBV7-3 with TRBJ2-2, with 11 bases aligning to TRBD2. Germline V gene data show CDR1 as SGHTA and CDR2 as FQGTGA. Trimming cost V 4 bases and J 4 bases; bases outside gene matches: 5. The CDR3 has 16 amino acids. The CDR3 loop is CASSSRLAGSTGELFF. The CDR3 DNA sequence: TGTGCCAGCAGCTCCCGACTAGCGGGAAGCACCGGGGAGCTGTTTTTT.

The chain links TRBV29-1 to TRBJ1-1; the D is unclear. The ends were cut back, 7 bases at V and 4 bases at J, with 19 bases in the middle. CDR3 length: 14 amino acids. CDR1 SQVTM and CDR2 ANQGSEA come from the germline V gene. Here the CDR3 reads CSAGDPFFGTEAFF. The CDR3 DNA reads TGCAGCGCTGGGGATCCGTTTTTTGGCACTGAAGCTTTCTTT.

This clone has just a few counts. The V and J genes are TRBV29-1 and TRBJ1-1; D is possibly TRBD1 (5 bases). CDR1 and CDR2 from the germline V gene are SQVTM and ANQGSEA. Trimming removed 5 bases from V and 0 bases from J, with 10 bases in between. This CDR3 is built from 13 residues. CDR3 DNA sequence: TGCAGCGTTACCAGGGTCATGAACACTGAAGCTTTCTTT. Protein sequence: CSVTRVMNTEAFF.

The genes are TRBV2 and TRBJ2-3; 9 bases fit TRBD2. The J segment lost 5 bases and the V segment lost 4 bases, leaving 10 bases of the junction unmatched. The germline gives CDR1 SNHLY, CDR2 FYNNEI. The CDR3 runs 16 residues. The CDR3 DNA sequence: TGTGCCAGCAGTGTTGTCGCGGGGGGGCCAGGAGATACGCAGTATTTT. Translating gives CASSVVAGGPGDTQYF.

J is TRBJ1-2 and V is TRBV30; a possible D gene is TRBD1 (5 bases). V was pared by 4 bases and J by 6 bases, with 12 bases between. This CDR3 is 12 amino acids long. Germline V lookup: CDR1 GTSNPN, CDR2 SVGIG (reference sequence). The CDR3 loop is CAWTRGFDGYTF. CDR3 nucleotides: TGTGCCTGGACTAGGGGTTTTGATGGCTACACCTTC. The whole variable domain, filled in from reference TRBV30 and TRBJ1-2, reads SQTIHQWPATLVQPVGSPLSLECTVEGTSNPNLYWYRQAAGRGLQLLFYSVGIGQISSEVPQNLSASRPQDRQFILSSKKLLLSDSGFYLCAWTRGFDGYTFGSGTRLTVV.

This CDR3 is CASKYPTDRMGYTF. The CDR3 bases are TGTGCCAGCAAATACCCGACAGACCGGATGGGCTACACCTTC. The rearrangement links TRBV5-6 to TRBJ1-2; D is possibly TRBD1 (5 bases). The germline V gene encodes CDR1 SGHDT and CDR2 YYEEEE. The V end was cut by 6 bases, the J end by 8 bases, with 20 bases between. The CDR3 loop spans 14 amino acids.

This clone was observed once. The V and J genes are TRBV27 and TRBJ2-7, with TRBD2 matching 13 bases. The CDR3 is 13 amino acids. Germline trimming cut 8 bases from V and 6 bases from J; bases unmatched to any gene: 4. CDR1 and CDR2 from the germline V gene are MNHEY and SMNVEV (reference sequence). As DNA, the CDR3 is TGTGCCAGCCGGACTAGCGGGAGCCGCGAGCAGTACTTC. This translates into CASRTSGSREQYF.

The V call is TRBV29-1, the J call TRBJ2-3; no clear D. With 3 bases removed from V and 1 base from J, the gap between germline ends came to 11 bases. The CDR3 extends over 14 amino acids. The V gene's germline CDR1 is SQVTM and CDR2 ANQGSEA. The CDR3 sequence: CSVEFRGGTDTQYF. As DNA, the CDR3 is TGCAGCGTTGAGTTCCGTGGGGGCACAGATACGCAGTATTTT.

A few counts support this clone. The gene calls are TRBV9 and TRBJ2-1, with 12 bases lining up with TRBD2. V shed 1 base and J 11 bases; nucleotides not matched to a gene: 10. The V gene's germline CDR1 is SGDLS and CDR2 YYNGEE. This CDR3 has 16 residues. The CDR3 reads CASSVYGLAGPLKQFF. The CDR3, as DNA: TGTGCCAGCAGCGTATACGGACTAGCGGGGCCCCTGAAGCAGTTCTTC.

This clone was counted a few times. This chain links TRBV18 with TRBJ2-5; D uncertain. This CDR3 comprises 13 residues. The germline V gene encodes CDR1 KGHSH and CDR2 LQKENI. V was pared by 5 bases and J by 0 bases, with 7 bases between. The CDR3 reads CASSDGYQETQYF. The CDR3 DNA reads TGTGCCAGCTCAGACGGGTACCAAGAGACCCAGTACTTC.

This clone has just a few counts. The J gene is TRBJ2-1, the V gene TRBV7-8, with TRBD1 identical over 8 bases. The CDR3 loop spans 16 amino acids. CDR1 and CDR2 from the germline V gene are SGHVS and FQNEAQ. The trim removed 5 bases at V and 6 bases at J, leaving 12 bases unmatched. CDR3: CASSRNGQGWGNEQFF. The CDR3 DNA reads TGTGCCAGCAGCCGTAATGGACAGGGTTGGGGCAATGAGCAGTTCTTC.